The T cell receptor beta chain under discussion was sequenced for a study of cytomegalovirus exposure and HLA in healthy donors. With 60 Vbeta and 13 Jbeta primers, the PCR was carried out. TCRdb keeps only in-frame clones here, not all; method: immunoSEQ multiplex PCR. The table records over 95,000 clones, 70% to 80% of them present only once. V lost 0 bases and J 7 bases, leaving 8 bases between the germline ends. CDR1 and CDR2 from the germline V gene are SGHRS and YFSETQ. This CDR3 comprises 13 residues. Source material: PBMCs. V usage is TRBV5-1 and J usage is TRBJ2-1; a possible D gene is TRBD1 (5 bases). The sequence was obtained from a female donor in good health and CMV-seronegative. The CDR3 nucleotides are TGCGCCAGCAGCTTGGTGACAGATAATGAGCAGTTCTTC. It specifies CASSLVTDNEQFF.